This T cell receptor beta chain was profiled in a study of technical replicates of blood from a handful of donors. Germline V gives CDR1 SGHNT, CDR2 YYREEE (reference sequence). V dropped 0 bases and J dropped 2; count of bases not matched to a gene: 6. The CDR3 runs 16 residues. The table came from immunoSEQ multiplex PCR; TCRdb's copy has only in-frame clones and leaves some out. The data hold more than 70,000 clones, with roughly nine tenths observed a single time. J is TRBJ2-5 and V is TRBV5-4, with 8 bases matching TRBD2. The TCR comes from a human donor in good health. Sequencing input: T cells isolated from PBMCs. The CDR3 bases are TGTGCCAGCAGCTTGGCGCGCGGGGGGCATCAAGAGACCCAGTACTTC. This gives the protein CASSLARGGHQETQYF.